A single sample gave rise to the 3 T cell receptor beta chains below, sequenced in a study of cytomegalovirus exposure and HLA in healthy donors. PCR was performed using 60 Vbeta and 13 Jbeta primers. Generated by immunoSEQ multiplex PCR, the TCRdb table keeps only in-frame clones and is missing some. The table has nearly 110,000 clones, 77% seen once; the top ten hold roughly 3.9%. The specimen was PBMCs. These TCRs come from a male donor in good health and CMV-seronegative.

CDR3 residues: CASISGAGELFF. CDR3 nucleotide sequence: TGTGCCAGCATATCCGGGGCCGGGGAGCTGTTTTTT. This chain uses TRBV5-4 with TRBJ2-2; weak D call: TRBD2 (5 bases). Germline lookup yields CDR1 SGHNT and CDR2 YYREEE (reference sequence). The germline V and J ends were trimmed by 6 bases and 6 bases, with 9 bases remaining between them. This CDR3 is 12 amino acids long.

The CDR3 DNA follows: TGTGCCAGTAGTATAGGCCCGGCGGGACAGAAGTATGGCTACACCTTC. Translated: CASSIGPAGQKYGYTF. The chain employs TRBV19 and TRBJ1-2; 7 positions agree with TRBD1. Germline V gene lookup returns CDR1 LNHDA and CDR2 SQIVND (reference sequence). CDR3 length: 16 residues. With V trimmed by 1 base and J by 5 bases, 10 bases remained unmatched.

The table lists this clone with a few counts. The gene calls are TRBV28 and TRBJ1-2; 10 nucleotides match TRBD1. Germline CDR1 reads MDHEN; CDR2 reads SYDVKM. V lost 3 bases to trimming and J lost 4 bases; unmatched junction nucleotides: 5. The CDR3 is 15 residues long. Written as DNA, the CDR3 is TGTGCCAGCAGTTTTGGGGACAGGGGTTCCTATGGCTACACCTTC. This encodes CASSFGDRGSYGYTF.